The 27 T cell receptor beta chains given below trace back to one sample, sequenced in a study of graft-versus-host responses after intestinal transplantation. Antigens for these TCRs are unknown. Only in-frame clones appear in the TCRdb table, and some are missing; sequencing was by immunoSEQ multiplex PCR. Among about 94,000 clones listed, roughly nine tenths were seen once. The sample consisted of unstimulated CD8+ T cells sorted from spleen or lymph node cells, taken before intestinal transplant. The receptor set was obtained from a human donor who received an intestinal transplant.

The chain couples TRBV19 to TRBJ1-2; the D is unclear. V was cut by 4 bases and J by 4 bases, with 10 bases left in between. This CDR3 has 13 amino acids. In germline, CDR1 is LNHDA, CDR2 SQIVND (reference sequence). The CDR3 coding sequence is TGTGCCAGTAGTAACGGGAATCTCTATGGCTACACCTTC. Translated: CASSNGNLYGYTF.

This clone was seen a few times. This rearrangement joins TRBV2 to TRBJ2-7; no clear D gene. The CDR3 has 13 amino acids. Deletions cut 2 bases from V and 1 base from J, with 6 bases between. CDR1 SNHLY and CDR2 FYNNEI come from the germline V gene. The CDR3 region is CASSEWQSYEQYF. CDR3 DNA: TGTGCCAGCAGTGAATGGCAATCCTACGAGCAGTACTTC.

The chain combines TRBV2 with TRBJ2-7, with 9 bases fitting TRBD1. The CDR3 spans 15 residues. V dropped 8 bases and J dropped 3; count of bases not matched to a gene: 11. Germline CDR1 reads SNHLY; CDR2 reads FYNNEI. The chain's CDR3 is CASPPRQGVNYEQYF. The CDR3 DNA reads TGTGCCAGCCCCCCTCGACAGGGGGTAAACTACGAGCAGTACTTC.

The rearrangement links TRBV6-5 to TRBJ1-2; maybe TRBD1 (6 bases). V was trimmed by 0 bases and J by 8 bases, leaving 19 bases between them. Germline CDR1 MNHEY, CDR2 SVGAGI. CDR3 length: 16 residues. The CDR3 sequence is CASSYSASGGLEGYTF. The CDR3 DNA is TGTGCCAGCAGTTACTCGGCCAGCGGGGGGCTAGAGGGCTACACCTTC.

The chain recombines TRBV28 with TRBJ2-7; D unclear. V lost 6 bases to trimming and J lost 4 bases, with 13 bases between them. The germline CDR1 and CDR2 sequences are MDHEN and SYDVKM. The CDR3 sequence is 13 residues long. The CDR3 DNA reads as TGTGCCAGCAGCTCTCTTCAGAGGTACGAGCAGTACTTC. Protein sequence: CASSSLQRYEQYF.

The V gene is TRBV10-2, the J gene TRBJ1-1; D is uncertain. Germline V gives CDR1 WSHSY, CDR2 SAAADI. CDR3 size: 12 residues. Deletions cut 2 bases from V and 5 bases from J, with 6 bases between. This chain's CDR3 is CASSEGGTEAFF. The CDR3 coding sequence is TGCGCCAGCAGTGAGGGAGGAACTGAAGCTTTCTTT.

The rearrangement joins TRBV7-8 to TRBJ1-3; D may be TRBD1 (5 bases). Germline V gives CDR1 SGHVS, CDR2 FQNEAQ. The CDR3 extends over 14 amino acids. V lost 4 bases and J lost 4, with 11 bases in between. The CDR3 here is CASSYQGTGNTIYF. CDR3 coding DNA: TGTGCCAGCAGCTACCAGGGAACGGGAAACACCATATATTTT.

The genes are TRBV29-1 and TRBJ2-1; possibly TRBD1 for D (6 bases). Germline V gene sequence: CDR1 SQVTM, CDR2 ANQGSEA. The CDR3 runs to 15 residues. V was shortened by 0 bases and J by 7 bases, with 16 bases between the two germline ends. The CDR3 reads CSVEDRRGHDNEQFF. CDR3 in DNA: TGCAGCGTTGAAGATCGCAGGGGTCACGATAATGAGCAGTTCTTC.

The CDR3, as DNA: TGTGCCAGTAGTTCCCGACAGGGGAGCACAGATACGCAGTATTTT. It codes for CASSSRQGSTDTQYF. The chain combines TRBV19 with TRBJ2-3; 8 nucleotides line up with TRBD1. The CDR3 is 15 residues long. The V segment lost 5 bases and the J segment 0 bases; nucleotides outside the gene matches: 4. The germline gives CDR1 LNHDA, CDR2 SQIVND (reference sequence).

The V and J genes are TRBV9 and TRBJ1-2, with 8 bases aligning to TRBD1. Germline-derived CDR1 and CDR2 are SGDLS and YYNGEE. The CDR3 loop spans 18 amino acids. After removal of 0 bases from V and 5 bases from J, the junction contained 15 bases not matched to a gene. Here the CDR3 reads CASSVESQGARGIYGYTF. As DNA, the CDR3 is TGTGCCAGCAGCGTAGAGTCGCAGGGGGCGAGGGGCATATATGGCTACACCTTC.

This sequence joins TRBV7-9 and TRBJ2-7; TRBD1 matches at 9 bases. The CDR3 runs to 15 residues. The trim removed 0 bases at V and 4 bases at J, leaving 4 bases unmatched. The germline CDR1 and CDR2 sequences are SEHNR and FQNEAQ (reference sequence). CDR3 in DNA: TGTGCCAGCAGCTTAGCTGGGACAGGGCTTTACGAGCAGTACTTC. This sequence encodes CASSLAGTGLYEQYF.

V usage is TRBV7-6 and J usage is TRBJ2-7, with D perhaps matching TRBD2 (5 bases). CDR3 length equals 14 residues. The germline V gene has CDR1 SGHVS and CDR2 FNYEAQ. Trimming cost V 1 base and J 3 bases, with 10 bases left between them. The CDR3: CASSLGVEDYEQYF. CDR3 DNA: TGTGCCAGCAGCTTAGGAGTGGAGGACTACGAGCAGTACTTC. Full variable domain (rest looked up from reference TRBV7-6 and TRBJ2-7): GAGVSQSPRYKVTKRGQDVALRCDPISGHVSLYWYRQALGQGPEFLTYFNYEAQQDKSGLPNDRFSAERPEGSISTLTIQRTEQRDSAMYRCASSLGVEDYEQYFGPGTRLTVT.

This chain joins TRBV7-9 and TRBJ1-2, with 9 bases matching TRBD1. Germline V gene data show CDR1 as SEHNR and CDR2 as FQNEAQ (reference sequence). J gave up 4 bases and V 4 bases, and 13 bases lay outside the gene matches. This CDR3 has 17 residues. The CDR3 DNA reads TGTGCCAGCAGCTCGGACCGGGACAGGGCGAGAACCTATGGCTACACCTTC. Its translation is CASSSDRDRARTYGYTF.

This clone appeared once. The J gene is TRBJ1-2, the V gene TRBV6-5; a weak D match, TRBD1 (5 bases). Germline CDR1 and CDR2: MNHEY and SVGAGI. This CDR3 region has 13 residues. Trimming shortened V by 4 bases and J by 4 bases, and 10 bases separated the two germline ends. CDR3 DNA sequence: TGTGCCAGCAGTTTGACAGATTCCTATGGCTACACCTTC. Translating it yields CASSLTDSYGYTF.

To note about this clone: Other DNA variants within this sample encode the same CDR3. The chain combines TRBV27 with TRBJ2-2, with no clear D. Germline values: CDR1 MNHEY, CDR2 SMNVEV (reference sequence). The CDR3 extends over 13 amino acids. V was pared by 3 bases and J by 5 bases, with 7 bases between. The CDR3 DNA sequence: TGTGCCAGCAGTTTTTCGGGTACCGGGGAGCTGTTTTTT. It specifies CASSFSGTGELFF.

J is TRBJ2-1 and V is TRBV4-1, with D possibly TRBD1 on 5 matching bases. The V end lost 4 bases, the J end lost 0 bases, and 13 bases lay between the germline ends. The V gene's germline CDR1 is MGHRA and CDR2 YSYEKL. CDR3 length: 16 amino acids. The CDR3 loop is CASSRWGDSSYNEQFF. CDR3 coding DNA: TGCGCCAGCAGCCGGTGGGGCGACAGCTCCTACAATGAGCAGTTCTTC.

This chain joins TRBV15 and TRBJ2-7; 8 bases line up with TRBD1. V shed 3 bases and J 2 bases; nucleotides not matched to a gene: 21. The germline V gene has CDR1 LNHNV and CDR2 YYDKDF (reference sequence). This CDR3 contains 20 residues. DNA of the CDR3: TGTGCCACCAGCAGCGCCCTTGGGGACAGGCATAGTAGATTCCCCTACGAGCAGTACTTC. Translation: CATSSALGDRHSRFPYEQYF.

The rearrangement joins TRBV5-4 to TRBJ2-7; 11 positions match TRBD2. The V segment lost 4 bases and the J segment 0 bases; nucleotides outside the gene matches: 3. The V gene's germline CDR1 is SGHNT and CDR2 YYREEE (reference sequence). The CDR3 length is 15 residues. This chain's CDR3 is CASSPGLAGSYEQYF. CDR3 bases: TGTGCCAGCAGCCCAGGACTAGCGGGCTCCTACGAGCAGTACTTC. The full variable domain, its missing parts supplied by reference TRBV5-4 and TRBJ2-7, is ETGVTQSPTHLIKTRGQQVTLRCSSQSGHNTVSWYQQALGQGPQFIFQYYREEENGRGNFPPRFSGLQFPNYSSELNVNALELDDSALYLCASSPGLAGSYEQYFGPGTRLTVT.

V and J are TRBV19 and TRBJ2-7; D is unclear. Trimming pared 3 bases from V and 4 bases from J, leaving 16 bases between. Germline lookup yields CDR1 LNHDA and CDR2 SQIVND (reference sequence). CDR3 length: 15 residues. The CDR3 here is CASSIGFGGGYEQYF. DNA for the CDR3: TGTGCCAGTAGTATTGGGTTTGGCGGCGGTTACGAGCAGTACTTC.

In DNA, the CDR3 is TGCGCCAGCTCATTGGGACAGGGAGGGCGAGGCTACACCTTC. Protein product: CASSLGQGGRGYTF. The chain recombines TRBV5-1 with TRBJ1-2; 9 nucleotides align to TRBD1. The CDR3 spans 14 residues. Germline values: CDR1 SGHRS, CDR2 YFSETQ. With V trimmed by 7 bases and J by 8 bases, 12 bases remained unmatched.

The V and J genes are TRBV9 and TRBJ2-1; D perhaps matches TRBD2 (5 bases). CDR3 length equals 16 residues. V dropped 0 bases and J dropped 4 bases, with 14 bases sitting between them. Germline CDR1 reads SGDLS; CDR2 reads YYNGEE. The CDR3 nucleotides are TGTGCCAGCAGCGTAGGGCTGCGGGTTGCGTACAATGAGCAGTTCTTC. Protein: CASSVGLRVAYNEQFF.

This chain uses TRBV23-1 with TRBJ1-5; TRBD1 agrees at 8 bases. TRBV23-1 is labeled an ORF, and its function is uncertain. The CDR3 totals 19 residues. V trimming: 0 bases; J trimming: 2 bases; junction bases outside the gene matches: 12. The CDR3 spells CASSQSVRGRIGGNQPQHF. The CDR3 nucleotides read TGCGCCAGCAGTCAATCGGTCAGGGGGCGAATTGGAGGCAATCAGCCCCAGCATTTT.

The chain couples TRBV15 to TRBJ2-7, with a tentative D call TRBD1 (6 bases). The germline gives CDR1 LNHNV, CDR2 YYDKDF (reference sequence). This CDR3 contains 18 residues. The germline V and J ends were trimmed by 0 bases and 3 bases, with 21 bases remaining between them. CDR3 nucleotide sequence: TGTGCCACCAGCAGAGACTCTGGGCCAACGACAGGAAGCTACGAGCAGTACTTC. It yields the protein CATSRDSGPTTGSYEQYF.

This rearrangement joins TRBV7-9 to TRBJ2-3; the match to TRBD2 covers 8 bases. Germline V gene lookup returns CDR1 SEHNR and CDR2 FQNEAQ (reference sequence). The V gene end was trimmed by 5 bases and the J gene end by 1 base; junction bases not matched to a gene: 8. The CDR3 covers 16 residues. DNA for the CDR3: TGTGCCAGCAGCCCCAGCGGGGGAAGGGGCACAGATACGCAGTATTTT. Translating gives CASSPSGGRGTDTQYF.

In the case of this clone: Distinct nucleotide sequences in the sample also encode this CDR3. The chain recombines TRBV6-6 with TRBJ1-3; D remains unclear. The CDR3 runs to 13 residues. Per germline, CDR1 MNHNY and CDR2 SVGAGI (reference sequence). V lost 7 bases to trimming and J lost 8 bases, with 15 bases between them. The CDR3 coding sequence is TGTGCCAGCATTACGACTCCGGAGGACACCATATATTTT. Encoded protein: CASITTPEDTIYF.

This clone has just one count. The chain has TRBV7-9 and TRBJ1-2, with TRBD1 matching 8 bases. The germline V gene encodes CDR1 SEHNR and CDR2 FQNEAQ (reference sequence). CDR3 length: 15 amino acids. Trimming removed 5 bases from V and 2 bases from J; junction bases left unmatched: 7. The CDR3 region is CASSPLGQANYGYTF. DNA of the CDR3: TGTGCCAGCAGCCCCCTGGGACAGGCGAACTATGGCTACACCTTC.

This chain uses TRBV30 with TRBJ2-3; unclear D gene. Trimming pared 0 bases from V and 1 base from J, leaving 14 bases between. CDR1 is GTSNPN, CDR2 SVGIG, per germline (reference sequence). There are 16 residues in the CDR3. The DNA for the CDR3 is TGTGCCTGGAGTGTACTAAGCCGCATGGGCACAGATACGCAGTATTTT. The encoded protein is CAWSVLSRMGTDTQYF.